The 18 T cell receptor beta chains below come from one sample, sequenced in a study of PD-L1 blockade in urothelial cancer. Generated by immunoSEQ multiplex PCR, the TCRdb table keeps only in-frame clones and is missing some. Of just over 50,000 clones listed, 70% to 85% were seen once; the top ten hold around 3.6%. This specimen consisted of PBMCs, obtained around atezolizumab (anti-PD-L1) treatment. The receptors come from a man aged 70-80 years with urothelial cancer.

A few counts support this clone. The chain carries TRBV4-3 and TRBJ2-4; 10 nucleotides agree with TRBD2. V shed 0 bases, J shed 0 bases, and the junction held 8 bases outside the gene matches. Germline values: CDR1 LGHNA, CDR2 YSLEER. CDR3 length equals 19 residues. CDR3 region: CASSQELAGGSKAKNIQYF. The CDR3 coding sequence is TGCGCCAGCAGCCAAGAGTTAGCGGGGGGCTCGAAAGCCAAAAACATTCAGTACTTC.

The V call is TRBV28, the J call TRBJ1-2, with TRBD1 as a possible D gene (6 bases). The CDR3 is made up of 15 amino acids. Looked up from germline, CDR1 is MDHEN and CDR2 is SYDVKM. V was shortened by 7 bases and J by 7 bases, with 22 bases between the two germline ends. The CDR3 coding sequence is TGTGCCAGCACCAATCCGGGCAGGGGCGGGGGTGGCTACACCTTC. Translation gives CASTNPGRGGGGYTF.

This sequence joins TRBV7-6 and TRBJ2-1; TRBD2 aligns across 11 bases. The CDR3 has 18 amino acids. Germline loops: CDR1 SGHVS, CDR2 FNYEAQ. V gave up 5 bases and J gave up 3 bases; unmatched junction bases: 12. The CDR3 reads CASSALAGGPRVYNEQFF. CDR3 sequence (DNA): TGTGCCAGCAGCGCCTTAGCGGGGGGGCCGAGGGTCTACAATGAGCAGTTCTTC.

This clone was recorded once. The V and J genes are TRBV11-2 and TRBJ2-3, with 7 bases fitting TRBD2. In germline, CDR1 is SGHAT, CDR2 FQNNGV. There are 14 residues in the CDR3. Unmatched junction bases numbered 4, after V lost 3 bases and J lost 4 bases. The DNA of the CDR3 is TGTGCCAGCAGCTTCACTAGCGTAGCAGATACGCAGTATTTT. Its protein product is CASSFTSVADTQYF.

This chain joins TRBV19 and TRBJ1-1, with 7 nucleotides matching TRBD1. V shed 6 bases and J 0 bases; nucleotides not matched to a gene: 7. The CDR3 has 15 residues. Germline loops: CDR1 LNHDA, CDR2 SQIVND (reference sequence). CDR3 sequence (DNA): TGTGCCAGTAGCCGTCCGGACAGGATGAACACTGAAGCTTTCTTT. It codes for CASSRPDRMNTEAFF.

This chain joins TRBV25-1 and TRBJ2-3, with 8 bases aligning to TRBD1. J lost 11 bases, V lost 6 bases, and 13 bases had no gene match. The CDR3 consists of 14 residues. Germline-derived CDR1 and CDR2 are MGHDK and SYGVNS. CDR3 residues: CASSTSGQGPRQYF. CDR3 coding DNA: TGTGCCAGCAGCACCAGTGGACAGGGCCCGAGGCAGTATTTT.

This chain joins TRBV6-6 and TRBJ1-4, with no clear D. The CDR3 totals 14 residues. CDR1 and CDR2 from the germline V gene are MNHNY and SVGAGI (reference sequence). Trimming removed 7 bases at V and 0 bases at J, with 9 bases between. The CDR3 DNA reads as TGTGCCAGCAAAGAGCGAGCAACTAATGAAAAACTGTTTTTT. Translating gives CASKERATNEKLFF.

This clone was counted between two and nine times. J is TRBJ1-2 and V is TRBV6-4, with a tentative D call TRBD1 (6 bases). Germline V gene sequence: CDR1 MRHNA, CDR2 SNTAGT. Trimming removed 6 bases from V and 7 bases from J, with 12 bases in between. The CDR3 contains 12 residues. The CDR3: CASSARGIGYTF. The CDR3 DNA reads as TGTGCCAGCAGCGCCAGGGGAATTGGCTACACCTTC.

The chain links TRBV4-3 to TRBJ1-2; D gene uncertain. There are 15 residues in the CDR3. Germline CDR1 is LGHNA and CDR2 is YSLEER. Trimming left V 4 bases short and J 4 bases short, with 16 bases between. CDR3 sequence: CASSRSNSLAYGYTF. CDR3 DNA sequence: TGCGCCAGCAGCCGATCTAACAGCCTGGCCTATGGCTACACCTTC.

This rearrangement joins TRBV5-4 to TRBJ2-3; D might be TRBD1 (6 bases). This CDR3 is 15 amino acids long. The V gene's germline CDR1 is SGHNT and CDR2 YYREEE (reference sequence). The V gene lost 0 bases and the J gene lost 2 bases, with 10 bases spanning the gap. The CDR3 loop reads CASSLGGPITDTQYF. DNA of the CDR3: TGTGCCAGCAGCTTGGGGGGGCCTATCACAGATACGCAGTATTTT.

The chain recombines TRBV20-1 with TRBJ2-1, with TRBD2 as a possible D gene (6 bases). The germline V gene encodes CDR1 DFQATT and CDR2 SNEGSKA (reference sequence). The CDR3 is 11 amino acids. This chain's CDR3 is CAGTANNEQFF. CDR3 in DNA: TGCGCCGGGACTGCTAACAATGAGCAGTTCTTC.

The chain uses TRBV2 and TRBJ2-5; D is undetermined. This CDR3 region has 15 residues. V dropped 4 bases and J dropped 5 bases, with 17 bases sitting between them. Germline V gives CDR1 SNHLY, CDR2 FYNNEI. CDR3 DNA sequence: TGTGCCAGCAGTGTTCGTCCCGAGGCAAGGGAGACCCAGTACTTC. It encodes CASSVRPEARETQYF.

This chain joins TRBV7-8 and TRBJ1-2; D gene uncertain. CDR1 SGHVS and CDR2 FQNEAQ come from the germline V gene. The CDR3 loop spans 15 amino acids. Between the trimmed V and J ends, which lost 2 bases and 1 base, there was a span of 11 bases. The CDR3 region has the DNA TGTGCCAGCAGCTTATCTCTCGCGAATAACTATGGCTACACCTTC. Encoded protein: CASSLSLANNYGYTF.

This sequence joins TRBV7-2 and TRBJ1-2; 9 positions match TRBD1. V dropped 5 bases and J dropped 3; count of bases not matched to a gene: 7. Germline V gene data show CDR1 as SGHTA and CDR2 as FQGNSA. The CDR3 has 15 amino acids. The CDR3 sequence: CASSTTGGWHYGYTF. The CDR3 DNA reads TGTGCCAGCAGCACTACAGGGGGCTGGCACTATGGCTACACCTTC. Using reference TRBV7-2 and TRBJ1-2 for the parts outside the CDR3, the full variable domain is GAGVSQSPSNKVTEKGKDVELRCDPISGHTALYWYRQSLGQGLEFLIYFQGNSAPDKSGLPSDRFSAERTGGSVSTLTIQRTQQEDSAVYLCASSTTGGWHYGYTFGSGTRLTVV.

The chain has TRBV7-6 and TRBJ1-1; weak D call: TRBD1 (5 bases). CDR1 and CDR2 (germline): SGHVS, FNYEAQ. Trimming removed 2 bases from V and 1 base from J, with 5 bases in between. The CDR3 runs 13 residues. CDR3 sequence (DNA): TGTGCCAGCAGCTTACAGGGGAACACTGAAGCTTTCTTT. The encoded protein is CASSLQGNTEAFF.

V is TRBV5-4 and J is TRBJ1-4; 8 bases line up with TRBD1. The CDR3 contains 16 residues. The V and J ends lost 0 bases and 7 bases, in that order; junction bases with no gene match: 8. Germline V gene sequence: CDR1 SGHNT, CDR2 YYREEE (reference sequence). The DNA of the CDR3 is TGTGCCAGCAGCTTGGGCGATTCAGGGGGCGGTGAAAAACTGTTTTTT. It yields the protein CASSLGDSGGGEKLFF.

The V gene is TRBV27, the J gene TRBJ1-5; TRBD1 agrees at 8 bases. J gave up 7 bases and V 6 bases, and 8 bases lay outside the gene matches. Germline V CDR1 and CDR2: MNHEY, SMNVEV (reference sequence). CDR3 size: 14 residues. The CDR3 region has the DNA TGTGCCAGCAGCCTCAGGGGGCTAGGGCAGCCCCAGCATTTT. Encoded protein: CASSLRGLGQPQHF.

The chain joins TRBV7-9 to TRBJ2-5; D possibly corresponds to TRBD2 (5 bases). From germline, CDR1 is SEHNR and CDR2 FQNEAQ (reference sequence). The CDR3 is 15 residues long. V was clipped by 3 bases and J by 5 bases, with 16 bases between them. The CDR3 region has the DNA TGTGCCAGCAGCTTCAGCGGAGCCAGAGATGAGACCCAGTACTTC. This gives the protein CASSFSGARDETQYF.